The 7 T cell receptor beta chains presented below share a single source sample, sequenced in a study of patients and donors after allogeneic stem cell transplantation. MiXCR, applied by TCRdb to the RT-PCR reads, yields one record per CDR3 protein. The table records under 3,500 distinct CDR3 sequences, roughly 5.4% of them present only once. Sequencing input: blood, either unsorted or a sorted T cell fraction (not recorded which). These receptors originate from a human donor who was either an allogeneic HSCT recipient or a stem cell or donor lymphocyte infusion donor (not recorded which). It is not recorded whose cells these are; they may come from a transplant donor.

This clonotype is labeled as medium-sized (0.01 to 0.1%). This sequence joins TRBV30 and TRBJ2-2, with D uncertain. Trimming shortened V by 3 bases and J by 6 bases, and 5 bases separated the two germline ends. Germline CDR1 is GTSNPN and CDR2 is SVGIG (reference sequence). The CDR3 covers 11 residues. In nucleotides, the CDR3 is TGTGCCTGGAGCCCCCCCGGGGAGCTGTTTTTT. It yields the protein CAWSPPGELFF. Full variable domain (remainder filled in from reference TRBV30 and TRBJ2-2): SQTIHQWPATLVQPVGSPLSLECTVEGTSNPNLYWYRQAAGRGLQLLFYSVGIGQISSEVPQNLSASRPQDRQFILSSKKLLLSDSGFYLCAWSPPGELFFGEGSRLTVL.

In its sample, this clonotype is medium-sized. This chain connects TRBV7-2 to TRBJ2-3, with D possibly matching TRBD1 (6 bases). CDR1 is SGHTA and CDR2 is FQGNSA in the germline V gene. Trimming took off 3 bases at V and 5 bases at J, with 9 bases between the two ends. CDR3 size: 13 residues. CDR3 sequence: CASSFLQGDTQYF. The CDR3 region has the DNA TGTGCCAGCAGCTTCTTACAGGGAGATACGCAGTATTTT.

This clonotype is medium-sized within its sample. The chain couples TRBV20-1 to TRBJ2-7; 11 positions match TRBD2. The CDR3 totals 13 residues. Looked up from germline, CDR1 is DFQATT and CDR2 is SNEGSKA (reference sequence). V lost 6 bases, J lost 8 bases, and 9 bases stayed unmatched. The CDR3 DNA reads TGCAGTGCCCCGGGACTAGCGGATGCCAAGCAGTACTTC. It codes for CSAPGLADAKQYF.

By sample fraction, this clonotype is medium-sized. The chain recombines TRBV4-2 with TRBJ2-7; 11 bases line up with TRBD1. This CDR3 is 15 amino acids long. J gave up 7 bases and V 4 bases, and 9 bases lay outside the gene matches. Germline CDR1 is LGHNA and CDR2 is YNFKEQ. This CDR3 reads CASSPRRDRGGEQYF. Here the CDR3 DNA reads TGTGCCAGCAGCCCCCGCCGGGACAGGGGGGGGGAGCAGTACTTC.

By share, this clonotype counts as medium-sized. The CDR3 DNA reads as TGTGCCAGCAGTCCTCAGGGCACCGGGGAGCTGTTTTTT. Residues: CASSPQGTGELFF. The rearrangement uses TRBV6-5 and TRBJ2-2; D is possibly TRBD1 (5 bases). CDR3 size: 13 residues. V shed 5 bases and J shed 4 bases, with 8 bases lying between them. In germline, CDR1 is MNHEY, CDR2 SVGAGI.

In its sample, this clonotype ranks as medium-sized (0.01 to 0.1%). The CDR3 region has the DNA TGTGCCAGCAGTCCCTGGGACTCCTACGAGCAGTACTTC. Encoded protein: CASSPWDSYEQYF. The V and J genes are TRBV6-5 and TRBJ2-7; unclear D gene. V dropped 5 bases and J dropped 0 bases, with 8 bases sitting between them. Germline V lookup: CDR1 MNHEY, CDR2 SVGAGI. The length of the CDR3 is 13 residues.

By share of the sample, this clonotype is medium-sized. V usage is TRBV10-1 and J usage is TRBJ2-5; 12 bases align to TRBD2. CDR3 length: 15 amino acids. Germline V gives CDR1 WNHNN, CDR2 SYGVQD (reference sequence). J lost 5 bases, V lost 6 bases, and 7 bases had no gene match. The CDR3 spells CASRMGLAGWETQYF. The CDR3 nucleotides are TGCGCCAGCAGGATGGGACTAGCGGGTTGGGAGACCCAGTACTTC.